These T cell receptor beta chains were read from a single sample in a study of shared clonotypes between healthy human individuals. Assay: immunoSEQ multiplex PCR; the TCRdb copy retains only in-frame clones and omits some. The sample consists of 740,000 or so clones, about three quarters of them appearing once. The sequenced sample consisted of memory CD4+ T cells sorted from blood. The receptors stem from a woman in her 30s in good health. Each CDR3 is given with its conserved first and last residue. A row's size may be missing; if present it is once, few, many or a size class.

j_gene: TRBJ2-7; abundance: NA; v_gene: TRBV2; CDR3aa: CASSEAYEQYF
j_gene: TRBJ2-7; abundance: NA; v_gene: TRBV4-1; CDR3aa: CASSQVGGGDYEQYF
j_gene: TRBJ2-3; abundance: many; v_gene: TRBV6-6; CDR3aa: CASSYPPRQGTDTQYF
j_gene: TRBJ2-2; abundance: NA; v_gene: TRBV10-3; CDR3aa: CAISGTANGELFF
j_gene: TRBJ2-3; abundance: few; v_gene: TRBV18; CDR3aa: CASSPPKTDTQYF
j_gene: TRBJ2-7; abundance: NA; v_gene: TRBV6-5; CDR3aa: CASTSGTGYYEQYF
j_gene: TRBJ2-4; abundance: NA; v_gene: TRBV28; CDR3aa: CASSFISAGVSNIQYF
j_gene: TRBJ1-1; abundance: NA; v_gene: TRBV2; CDR3aa: CASKLTDLDTEAFF
j_gene: TRBJ2-2; abundance: NA; v_gene: TRBV19; CDR3aa: CASSISTSEAGELFF
j_gene: TRBJ1-4; abundance: few; v_gene: TRBV18; CDR3aa: CASSLDSNEKLFF
j_gene: TRBJ2-5; abundance: few; v_gene: TRBV7-9; CDR3aa: CASSRDGLALQETQYF